This T cell receptor (beta chain) was recovered during a study of monozygotic twins with inflammatory bowel disease. The CDR3 is made up of 16 amino acids. Per germline, CDR1 SGHKS and CDR2 YYEKEE (reference sequence). Around 4,000 ng of total RNA went into each TCR library. TCRdb re-called the 5' RACE reads; one entry per CDR3 protein, DNA not given. The sample includes nearly 450,000 distinct CDR3 sequences. Sequenced material: blood. This chain uses TRBV5-5 with TRBJ1-4. The sequence came from a human donor with ulcerative colitis or Crohn's disease, or a healthy co-twin of an affected twin (not recorded which). The CDR3 here is CASSLEAKATNEKLFF.